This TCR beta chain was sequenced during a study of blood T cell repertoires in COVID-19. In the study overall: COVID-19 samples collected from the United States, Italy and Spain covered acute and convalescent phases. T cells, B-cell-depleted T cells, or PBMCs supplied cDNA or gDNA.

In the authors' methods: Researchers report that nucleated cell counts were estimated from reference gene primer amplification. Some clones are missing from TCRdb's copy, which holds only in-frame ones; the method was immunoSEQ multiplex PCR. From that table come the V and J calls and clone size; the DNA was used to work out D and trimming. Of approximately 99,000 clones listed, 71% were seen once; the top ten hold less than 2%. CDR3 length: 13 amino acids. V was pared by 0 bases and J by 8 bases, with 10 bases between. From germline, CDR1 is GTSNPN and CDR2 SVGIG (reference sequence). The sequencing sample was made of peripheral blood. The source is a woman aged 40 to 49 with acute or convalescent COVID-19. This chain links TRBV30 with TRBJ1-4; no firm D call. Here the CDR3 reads CAWSVLFYEKLFF. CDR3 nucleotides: TGTGCCTGGAGTGTACTTTTTTACGAAAAACTGTTTTTT.